Shown below are 30 T cell receptor beta chains from a single sample sequenced in a study of human T cells and chemical hapten exposure. A single record per CDR3 protein comes from TCRdb applying MiXCR to the RACE reads. The data contain around 100,000 distinct CDR3 sequences, approximately 9.9% of them singletons. Noted time point: patch test 1, 2 weeks after DPC sensitization. The treatment: therapeutic diphenylcyclopropenone sensitization with weekly scalp DPC. Material: whole blood, obtained in connection with sensitization to the hapten diphenylcyclopropenone (DPC). The receptor set was obtained from a woman in her thirties or forties with alopecia areata. Some clones in this sample may be carry-over from other donors' samples.

Many counts were recorded for this clonotype. V gene TRBV18 combines with J gene TRBJ1-1; no definite D call. In germline, CDR1 is KGHSH, CDR2 LQKENI. V was trimmed by 3 bases and J by 7 bases, leaving 9 bases between them. This CDR3 is 12 amino acids long. DNA for the CDR3: TGTGCCAGCTCACCGGTAGCGGGTGAAGCTTTCTTT. It encodes CASSPVAGEAFF.

This clonotype was detected only a few times. This chain joins TRBV7-9 and TRBJ1-5; no reliable D call. CDR1 and CDR2 from the germline V gene are SEHNR and FQNEAQ (reference sequence). V lost 5 bases, J lost 4 bases, and 9 bases lay in between. CDR3 length equals 13 residues. The CDR3: CASSASRNQPQHF. The CDR3 region has the DNA TGTGCCAGCAGCGCGTCAAGGAATCAGCCCCAGCATTTT.

This clonotype was detected a few times. The chain employs TRBV5-4 and TRBJ2-2; 15 bases agree with TRBD2. The CDR3 length is 16 residues. Germline V gene lookup returns CDR1 SGHNT and CDR2 YYREEE (reference sequence). V gave up 3 bases and J gave up 6 bases; unmatched junction bases: 3. CDR3 sequence reads: CASSSRTSGGAGELFF. The CDR3 DNA follows: TGTGCCAGCAGCTCAAGGACTAGCGGGGGGGCCGGGGAGCTGTTTTTT.

This clonotype has more than one count but fewer than ten. The J gene is TRBJ1-5, the V gene TRBV20-1; no clear D. Germline lookup yields CDR1 DFQATT and CDR2 SNEGSKA (reference sequence). V was clipped by 1 base and J by 4 bases, with 14 bases between them. The CDR3 runs 15 residues. The CDR3 sequence is CSARATAVSNQPQHF. DNA of the CDR3: TGCAGTGCTAGAGCTACGGCAGTAAGTAATCAGCCCCAGCATTTT.

The chain is built from TRBV25-1 and TRBJ2-7; 8 nucleotides match TRBD2. Germline V gives CDR1 MGHDK, CDR2 SYGVNS. Losses at the gene ends were 6 bases for V and 0 bases for J; bases not matched to a gene: 16. This CDR3 is built from 18 residues. DNA for the CDR3: TGTGCCAGCAGCGGGGGGGGCGCAGGAGCAGGCTACTCCTACGAGCAGTACTTC. Translating gives CASSGGGAGAGYSYEQYF.

This clonotype was detected once. This chain connects TRBV7-2 to TRBJ2-5; a possible D gene is TRBD2 (6 bases). The CDR3 length is 12 residues. V was trimmed by 5 bases and J by 5 bases, leaving 9 bases between them. Germline V gives CDR1 SGHTA, CDR2 FQGNSA. In nucleotides, the CDR3 is TGTGCCAGCAGCGCGGGGTTGGAGACCCAGTACTTC. This codes for CASSAGLETQYF.

This clonotype has just a few counts. V and J are TRBV20-1 and TRBJ2-3; no reliable D call. Germline lookup yields CDR1 DFQATT and CDR2 SNEGSKA (reference sequence). The CDR3 runs to 11 residues. Trimming cost V 5 bases and J 5 bases, with 8 bases left between them. In DNA form, the CDR3 reads TGCAGTGCTCCCTCAATAGATACGCAGTATTTT. Amino acids: CSAPSIDTQYF.

This clonotype was counted only a few times. J is TRBJ2-2 and V is TRBV2; D perhaps matches TRBD1 (6 bases). Germline CDR1 SNHLY, CDR2 FYNNEI. The CDR3 contains 17 residues. Trimming stripped 6 bases from V and 2 bases from J, with 19 bases between. The CDR3 DNA follows: TGTGCCAGCAGGGAACAGGGTACGATTACAAACACCGGGGAGCTGTTTTTT. The encoded protein is CASREQGTITNTGELFF.

The rearrangement uses TRBV5-4 and TRBJ1-1; 7 bases agree with TRBD1. The CDR3 is made up of 17 amino acids. V lost 3 bases to trimming and J lost 1 base; unmatched junction nucleotides: 12. Germline V lookup: CDR1 SGHNT, CDR2 YYREEE (reference sequence). CDR3 in amino acids: CASSSGPRGSGNTEAFF. DNA for the CDR3: TGTGCCAGCAGCTCGGGTCCCAGGGGGAGTGGGAACACTGAAGCTTTCTTT.

The V and J genes are TRBV28 and TRBJ2-7, with 14 nucleotides matching TRBD2. V lost 6 bases and J lost 7; bases outside the gene matches: 11. The CDR3 contains 16 residues. Germline V gene lookup returns CDR1 MDHEN and CDR2 SYDVKM. The CDR3 reads CASRPIKTSGRGEQYF. The CDR3 nucleotides read TGTGCCAGCAGACCTATCAAGACTAGCGGGAGGGGAGAGCAGTACTTC.

At least ten counts were recorded for this clonotype. V is TRBV7-8 and J is TRBJ1-5; D uncertain. V was cut by 5 bases and J by 6 bases, with 14 bases left in between. The CDR3 consists of 14 residues. The germline CDR1 and CDR2 sequences are SGHVS and FQNEAQ. The CDR3 DNA is TGTGCCAGCAGCCCGCTGGGGATCGGTCAGCCCCAGCATTTT. It yields the protein CASSPLGIGQPQHF.

This chain joins TRBV21-1 and TRBJ2-1; the table names TRBD2, a call not compared with the DNA. TRBV21-1 is termed a pseudogene. The CDR3 runs to 22 residues. CDR3 region: CASSKRRDRGPGLAGVKNEQFF. The CDR3 bases are TGTGCCAGCAGCAAACGCCGGGACAGGGGACCCGGACTAGCGGGAGTGAAGAATGAGCAGTTCTTC.

This clonotype was observed at least ten times. This chain connects TRBV27 to TRBJ2-3, with 7 bases identical to TRBD2. CDR1 is MNHEY and CDR2 is SMNVEV in the germline V gene (reference sequence). The CDR3 runs to 18 residues. Unmatched junction bases numbered 18, after V lost 7 bases and J lost 2 bases. The CDR3 coding sequence is TGTGCCAGCACCCGAAGGTCGGTAGGACTAGTTGACACAGATACGCAGTATTTT. Protein sequence: CASTRRSVGLVDTDTQYF.

The chain has TRBV7-3 and TRBJ1-3, with D possibly matching TRBD1 (5 bases). The CDR3 contains 14 residues. Between the trimmed V and J ends, which lost 5 bases and 4 bases, there was a span of 12 bases. CDR1 and CDR2 (germline): SGHTA, FQGTGA. The CDR3 reads CASSPSGLGNTIYF. CDR3 DNA sequence: TGTGCCAGCAGCCCATCGGGGCTGGGAAACACCATATATTTT.

As for this clonotype: Since a much larger clone is just one base distant, this may be a read error. The chain uses TRBV24-1 and TRBJ2-7; the D gene is possibly TRBD2 (6 bases). Per the germline V gene, CDR1 is KGHDR and CDR2 is SFDVKD. The CDR3 contains 12 residues. Trimming removed 6 bases at V and 7 bases at J, with 12 bases between. This chain's CDR3 is CATSKPAGEQYF. The CDR3 bases are TGTGCCACCAGTAAACCTGCGGGGGAGCAGTACTTC.

This clonotype was picked up many times. V is TRBV6-5 and J is TRBJ1-4; D gene ambiguous. Germline V lookup: CDR1 MNHEY, CDR2 SVGAGI. The V and J ends lost 0 bases and 2 bases respectively, with 7 bases between them. The CDR3 has 15 amino acids. The CDR3 reads CASSYSGITNEKLFF. Here the CDR3 DNA reads TGTGCCAGCAGTTACTCGGGGATCACTAATGAAAAACTGTTTTTT.

This clonotype was observed a few times. This chain joins TRBV11-2 and TRBJ1-2; D is possibly TRBD1 (5 bases). V gave up 2 bases and J gave up 4 bases, with 11 bases separating them. CDR1 and CDR2 from the germline V gene are SGHAT and FQNNGV. The CDR3 sequence is 14 residues long. The CDR3 coding sequence is TGTGCCAGCAGCTTACGTGGGGGGAGCTATGGCTACACCTTC. This encodes CASSLRGGSYGYTF.

The chain joins TRBV28 to TRBJ2-3; 12 bases are a match to TRBD2. Germline values: CDR1 MDHEN, CDR2 SYDVKM. The CDR3 has 15 amino acids. Trimming removed 6 bases from V and 4 bases from J; junction bases left unmatched: 5. The CDR3 protein is CASSRLAGGSDTQYF. DNA of the CDR3: TGTGCCAGCAGCCGGCTAGCGGGAGGGTCAGATACGCAGTATTTT. Full variable domain (rest looked up from reference TRBV28 and TRBJ2-3): DVKVTQSSRYLVKRTGEKVFLECVQDMDHENMFWYRQDPGLGLRLIYFSYDVKMKEKGDIPEGYSVSREKKERFSLILESASTNQTSMYLCASSRLAGGSDTQYFGPGTRLTVL.

The V and J genes are TRBV7-2 and TRBJ2-7, with 12 bases identical to TRBD2. The CDR3 is made up of 16 amino acids. With 5 bases clipped from V and 1 base from J, the junction kept 6 bases outside the gene matches. Germline assignment: CDR1 SGHTA and CDR2 FQGNSA. CDR3 sequence reads: CASSTLAGGPSYEQYF. The DNA for the CDR3 is TGTGCCAGCAGCACCCTAGCGGGGGGGCCTTCCTACGAGCAGTACTTC.

This clonotype has only a few counts. The J gene is TRBJ2-2, the V gene TRBV20-1; D remains unclear. The CDR3 consists of 13 residues. Germline-derived CDR1 and CDR2 are DFQATT and SNEGSKA (reference sequence). Trimming removed 0 bases from V and 6 bases from J, with 8 bases in between. The CDR3 is CSARDRSPGELFF. The CDR3 coding sequence is TGCAGTGCTAGAGATCGGTCCCCCGGGGAGCTGTTTTTT.

The chain recombines TRBV9 with TRBJ1-5; 9 nucleotides agree with TRBD1. CDR3 length: 15 amino acids. After removal of 4 bases from V and 4 bases from J, the junction contained 6 bases not matched to a gene. In germline, CDR1 is SGDLS, CDR2 YYNGEE. DNA for the CDR3: TGTGCCAGCAGCCCAGGGGACAGGGCGAATCAGCCCCAGCATTTT. This sequence encodes CASSPGDRANQPQHF. The whole variable domain, filled in from reference TRBV9 and TRBJ1-5, reads DSGVTQTPKHLITATGQRVTLRCSPRSGDLSVYWYQQSLDQGLQFLIQYYNGEERAKGNILERFSAQQFPDLHSELNLSSLELGDSALYFCASSPGDRANQPQHFGDGTRLSIL.

This clonotype was found many times. The genes are TRBV3-1 and TRBJ2-5, with 13 positions matching TRBD2. V lost 1 base, J lost 8 bases, and 7 bases stayed unmatched. Germline CDR1 is LGHDT and CDR2 is YNNKEL (reference sequence). The CDR3 is 16 amino acids. In DNA form, the CDR3 reads TGTGCCAGCAGCCAAGCCCCGGGACTAGCGGGGTTTACCCAGTACTTC. Residues: CASSQAPGLAGFTQYF.

This clonotype turned up a few times. This rearrangement joins TRBV9 to TRBJ2-2, with a possible D match to TRBD2 (5 bases). V was pared by 0 bases and J by 6 bases, with 12 bases between. Germline CDR1 reads SGDLS; CDR2 reads YYNGEE. This CDR3 has 15 amino acids. The DNA for the CDR3 is TGTGCCAGCAGCGTAGAAGGGAGTATGTCCGGGGAGCTGTTTTTT. Amino acid sequence: CASSVEGSMSGELFF.

This clonotype has ten or more counts. V usage is TRBV19 and J usage is TRBJ2-5, with 8 nucleotides matching TRBD1. Germline lookup yields CDR1 LNHDA and CDR2 SQIVND (reference sequence). This CDR3 contains 15 residues. Germline trimming cut 3 bases from V and 4 bases from J; bases unmatched to any gene: 7. The CDR3 here is CASSIGFGQGETQYF. CDR3 bases: TGTGCCAGTAGTATCGGTTTTGGACAGGGAGAGACCCAGTACTTC. Based on the CDR3 plus reference TRBV19 and TRBJ2-5, the full variable domain is DGGITQSPKYLFRKEGQNVTLSCEQNLNHDAMYWYRQDPGQGLRLIYYSQIVNDFQKGDIAEGYSVSREKKESFPLTVTSAQKNPTAFYLCASSIGFGQGETQYFGPGTRLLVL.

J is TRBJ1-4 and V is TRBV20-1; TRBD1 is a possible D gene (5 bases). The CDR3 length is 14 residues. V lost 5 bases and J lost 2, with 12 bases in between. Germline lookup yields CDR1 DFQATT and CDR2 SNEGSKA (reference sequence). The CDR3 nucleotides read TGCAGTGCTGTCCCGGGGGGGACTAATGAAAAACTGTTTTTT. Translation gives CSAVPGGTNEKLFF.

This clonotype was found many times. This chain joins TRBV27 and TRBJ1-5; a possible D gene is TRBD1 (5 bases). The CDR3 runs 14 residues. Trimming took off 0 bases at V and 7 bases at J, with 10 bases between the two ends. Germline assignment: CDR1 MNHEY and CDR2 SMNVEV (reference sequence). This CDR3 is CASSLSQGNQPQHF. CDR3 in DNA: TGTGCCAGCAGTTTATCGCAGGGTAACCAGCCCCAGCATTTT.

V and J are TRBV6-6 and TRBJ2-3, with TRBD2 matching 8 bases. Germline values: CDR1 MNHNY, CDR2 SVGAGI (reference sequence). Trimming removed 0 bases from V and 0 bases from J; junction bases left unmatched: 8. This CDR3 comprises 18 residues. CDR3: CASSYSIPPGGSTDTQYF. The DNA of the CDR3 is TGTGCCAGCAGTTACTCGATTCCACCGGGGGGGAGCACAGATACGCAGTATTTT.

This clonotype has at least ten counts. The chain joins TRBV12-3 or TRBV12-4 to TRBJ2-1; tentatively, D is TRBD2 (7 bases). V was clipped by 3 bases and J by 5 bases, with 14 bases between them. The CDR3 has 15 residues. This chain's CDR3 is CASSFEGGPHNEQFF. CDR3 coding DNA: TGTGCCAGCAGTTTCGAGGGGGGGCCCCACAATGAGCAGTTCTTC.

V and J are TRBV7-2 and TRBJ1-2; 8 bases are a match to TRBD1. The CDR3 runs to 11 residues. Germline assignment: CDR1 SGHTA and CDR2 FQGNSA. The trim removed 5 bases at V and 13 bases at J, leaving 6 bases unmatched. CDR3 sequence (DNA): TGTGCCAGCAGCGGACAGGGCCTCGCCACCTTC. It translates to CASSGQGLATF.

This clonotype was seen more than once but under ten times. The chain links TRBV5-5 to TRBJ2-5, with 14 bases matching TRBD2. CDR1 and CDR2 from the germline V gene are SGHKS and YYEKEE (reference sequence). The CDR3 has 15 residues. The V segment lost 4 bases and the J segment 4 bases; nucleotides outside the gene matches: 3. CDR3 nucleotides: TGTGCCAGCAGCGGGGGACTAGCGGGAGCAGAGACCCAGTACTTC. It codes for CASSGGLAGAETQYF.